Here is one T cell receptor beta chain with its context. The antigen remains undetermined. The entry originates in a study of T cell responses to AZD1222 COVID-19 vaccine. Study context: Pooling of second doses given at about 4 or about 12 weeks was done. Overall study results and limits: There were mostly white British donors and more females than males, and clonal diversity was possibly underestimated. A reported finding is that nearly half of spike-specific TCRs target unmutated variant regions. Spike-specific TCR breadth and depth were elevated following two AZD1222 doses.

The CDR3 is 15 amino acids. Trimming stripped 0 bases from V and 6 bases from J, with 12 bases between. Germline CDR1 is LGHDT and CDR2 is YNNKEL (reference sequence). Repertoires were generated with immunoSEQ multiplex PCR, while TCRdb's copy carries only in-frame clones and drops some. The sample lists some 120,000 clones; 85% to 90% were seen once. Here the sequenced sample was peripheral blood, taken on day 0 of AZD1222 vaccination. The sequence came from an adult in good health. V usage is TRBV3-1 (or the pseudogene TRBV3-2) and J usage is TRBJ2-1, with a weak D call TRBD2 (6 bases). The CDR3 nucleotides read TGTGCCAGCAGCCAAGATGGGGGGTTCGGCAATGAGCAGTTCTTC. It specifies CASSQDGGFGNEQFF.